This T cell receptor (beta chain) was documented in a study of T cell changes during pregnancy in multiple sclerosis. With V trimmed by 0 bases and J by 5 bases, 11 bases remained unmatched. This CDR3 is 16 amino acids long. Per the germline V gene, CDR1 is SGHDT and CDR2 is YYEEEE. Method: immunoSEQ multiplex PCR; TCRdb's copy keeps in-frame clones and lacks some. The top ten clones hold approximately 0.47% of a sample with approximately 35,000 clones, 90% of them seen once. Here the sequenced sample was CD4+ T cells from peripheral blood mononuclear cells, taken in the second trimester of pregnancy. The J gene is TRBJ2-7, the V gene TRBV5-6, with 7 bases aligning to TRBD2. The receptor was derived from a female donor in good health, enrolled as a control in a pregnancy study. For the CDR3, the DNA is TGTGCCAGCAGCTTGGGGTTCGGCGGGAGTCGGGACGAGCAGTACTTC. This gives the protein CASSLGFGGSRDEQYF.